A single T cell receptor (beta chain) is shown here with its context. The record originates from a study of blood T cell repertoires in COVID-19. Study at large: Cohort 3 recovered donors had two negative PCRs, clearance, or symptom resolution. The study drew acute and convalescent COVID-19 samples from the United States, Italy and Spain.

This CDR3 region has 12 residues. The germline V gene encodes CDR1 SGHAT and CDR2 FQNNGV. V shed 4 bases and J shed 6 bases, with 9 bases lying between them. The repertoire was sequenced with immunoSEQ multiplex PCR; TCRdb's copy has only in-frame clones and lacks some. The sample records 300,000 to 450,000 clones, 87% being singletons. Self-reported history from a screening survey and questionnaire set each donor's cohort. The sequence was collected from a man aged 35 to 55 in a cohort exposed to, infected with or recovered from COVID-19 (not recorded which). Specimen: PBMCs or T cells enriched from blood (not recorded which). The V and J genes are TRBV11-2 and TRBJ1-1, with D uncertain. The CDR3 here is CASSSEGSEAFF. The DNA for the CDR3 is TGTGCCAGCAGCTCCGAGGGATCTGAAGCTTTCTTT.